This passage covers 22 T cell receptor beta chains from one sample sequenced in a study of lymphopenia after photon versus proton radiotherapy. Sequencing was performed with immunoSEQ multiplex PCR; in TCRdb, only in-frame clones are kept and a portion is missing. The sample shows about 58,000 clones, roughly 83% of them seen only once. Sequencing was performed on peripheral blood, taken from a patient treated with proton-based radiotherapy. The receptors stem from a man in his fifties or sixties with pancreatic cancer.

The V and J genes are TRBV11-3 and TRBJ2-2; tentative D call: TRBD2 (5 bases). Germline assignment: CDR1 SGHNT and CDR2 YENEEA. CDR3 length: 13 residues. With 5 bases removed from V and 8 bases from J, the gap between germline ends came to 12 bases. The CDR3 coding sequence is TGTGCCAGCAGCCCAAGCACGGGAGGGGAGCTGTTTTTT. Translation: CASSPSTGGELFF.

The genes are TRBV6-6 and TRBJ1-1; perhaps TRBD1 as D (6 bases). Germline CDR1 and CDR2: MNHNY and SVGAGI (reference sequence). This CDR3 region has 14 residues. Trimming took off 6 bases at V and 0 bases at J, with 11 bases between the two ends. In DNA, the CDR3 is TGTGCCAGCAGGGACAGATTCATGAACACTGAAGCTTTCTTT. Encoded protein: CASRDRFMNTEAFF.

The chain couples TRBV5-8 to TRBJ1-2; D uncertain. This CDR3 comprises 15 residues. Trimming pared 0 bases from V and 4 bases from J, leaving 13 bases between. The germline gives CDR1 SGHTS, CDR2 YDEGEE. DNA of the CDR3: TGTGCCAGCAGCTTGGCTGAGGGTTCGGCCTATGGCTACACCTTC. Translated: CASSLAEGSAYGYTF.

The chain carries TRBV15 and TRBJ2-1, with TRBD2 identical over 7 bases. The V segment lost 0 bases and the J segment 7 bases; nucleotides outside the gene matches: 6. Germline V lookup: CDR1 LNHNV, CDR2 YYDKDF (reference sequence). The CDR3 is 15 amino acids. CDR3 amino acids: CATSRERTSWNEQFF. The CDR3 nucleotides are TGTGCCACCAGCAGAGAGCGGACTAGTTGGAATGAGCAGTTCTTC. The variable domain in full, with the rest retrieved from reference TRBV15 and TRBJ2-1, is DAMVIQNPRYQVTQFGKPVTLSCSQTLNHNVMYWYQQKSSQAPKLLFHYYDKDFNNEADTPDNFQSRRPNTSFCFLDIRSPGLGDTAMYLCATSRERTSWNEQFFGPGTRLTVL.

This rearrangement joins TRBV15 to TRBJ2-1; 7 nucleotides align to TRBD2. The germline V gene encodes CDR1 LNHNV and CDR2 YYDKDF (reference sequence). The CDR3 extends over 15 amino acids. J gave up 4 bases and V 5 bases, and 8 bases lay outside the gene matches. CDR3 in DNA: TGTGCCACCAGCTCAGGACTAGTATCTTACAATGAGCAGTTCTTC. Translation gives CATSSGLVSYNEQFF.

This clone was counted only a few times. The J gene is TRBJ1-2, the V gene TRBV18; D uncertain. The CDR3 is 11 residues long. Trimming pared 3 bases from V and 8 bases from J, leaving 7 bases between. CDR1 and CDR2 from the germline V gene are KGHSH and LQKENI. The CDR3 DNA reads TGTGCCAGCTCACCTGGGCACGGCTACACCTTC. This translates into CASSPGHGYTF.

The chain joins TRBV19 to TRBJ2-3, with TRBD2 as a possible D gene (5 bases). CDR1 is LNHDA, CDR2 SQIVND, per germline (reference sequence). The CDR3 extends over 14 amino acids. Trimming cost V 7 bases and J 2 bases, with 13 bases left between them. CDR3 sequence: CASNERAATDTQYF. The CDR3 region has the DNA TGTGCCAGTAATGAGAGAGCGGCCACAGATACGCAGTATTTT.

The chain couples TRBV19 to TRBJ1-5; D remains ambiguous. This CDR3 has 13 residues. Trimming left V 5 bases short and J 3 bases short, with 8 bases between. CDR1 LNHDA and CDR2 SQIVND come from the germline V gene (reference sequence). The CDR3 DNA sequence: TGTGCCAGTAGTCCGGACCCCAATCAGCCCCAGCATTTT. This sequence encodes CASSPDPNQPQHF.

The chain couples TRBV27 to TRBJ2-1; 7 positions agree with TRBD2. The CDR3 spans 16 residues. CDR1 is MNHEY and CDR2 is SMNVEV in the germline V gene (reference sequence). After removal of 5 bases from V and 1 base from J, the junction contained 8 bases not matched to a gene. The CDR3 is CASSEGGSTSYNEQFF. CDR3 nucleotide sequence: TGTGCCAGCAGTGAAGGCGGGAGTACGTCCTACAATGAGCAGTTCTTC.

This chain uses TRBV19 with TRBJ1-2; D gene unclear. The CDR3 loop spans 14 amino acids. Trimming cost V 5 bases and J 2 bases, with 12 bases left between them. Looked up from germline, CDR1 is LNHDA and CDR2 is SQIVND (reference sequence). CDR3 protein: CASSDELGNYGYTF. The CDR3 DNA is TGTGCCAGTAGTGACGAGCTCGGGAACTATGGCTACACCTTC.

The chain carries TRBV25-1 and TRBJ1-4; D perhaps matches TRBD1 (6 bases). Germline V gives CDR1 MGHDK, CDR2 SYGVNS. Trimming shortened V by 3 bases and J by 8 bases, and 13 bases separated the two germline ends. This CDR3 comprises 14 residues. The CDR3 region has the DNA TGTGCCAGCAGTGAGGTGGAGGGGGACGAAAAACTGTTTTTT. It specifies CASSEVEGDEKLFF.

V gene TRBV6-4 combines with J gene TRBJ2-7, with D perhaps TRBD2 (6 bases). V was shortened by 6 bases and J by 5 bases, with 20 bases between the two germline ends. Germline values: CDR1 MRHNA, CDR2 SNTAGT. This CDR3 comprises 15 residues. The CDR3 DNA sequence: TGTGCCAGCAGCAGAAGCCGGGACGGCGGGGACGAGCAGTACTTC. Protein product: CASSRSRDGGDEQYF.

The V gene is TRBV28, the J gene TRBJ2-7, with 8 bases identical to TRBD2. The CDR3 consists of 16 residues. The J segment lost 3 bases and the V segment lost 3 bases, leaving 10 bases of the junction unmatched. Germline loops: CDR1 MDHEN, CDR2 SYDVKM. Here the CDR3 reads CASSFGAGEFGYEQYF. CDR3 DNA sequence: TGTGCCAGCAGTTTTGGAGCGGGAGAATTTGGCTACGAGCAGTACTTC.

CDR3 sequence: CASSLNTGELFF. In DNA form, the CDR3 reads TGTGCCAGCAGTTTAAACACCGGGGAGCTGTTTTTT. This chain connects TRBV27 to TRBJ2-2; D uncertain. Per germline, CDR1 MNHEY and CDR2 SMNVEV (reference sequence). CDR3 size: 12 residues. V was pared by 2 bases and J by 2 bases, with 0 bases between.

The chain links TRBV5-4 to TRBJ1-1, with D possibly being TRBD1 (5 bases). The germline CDR1 and CDR2 sequences are SGHNT and YYREEE (reference sequence). The CDR3 consists of 13 residues. The V end lost 10 bases, the J end lost 2 bases, and 15 bases lay between the germline ends. CDR3 DNA sequence: TGTGCCCTTCAGGAGGGGCTAAACACTGAAGCTTTCTTT. Its translation: CALQEGLNTEAFF.

This chain connects TRBV6-1 to TRBJ1-1; perhaps TRBD1 as D (5 bases). The germline V gene has CDR1 MNHNS and CDR2 SASEGT. V lost 8 bases to trimming and J lost 3 bases, with 13 bases between them. The CDR3 spans 13 residues. The CDR3 DNA reads as TGTGCCAGCGGCAGGGCGGGGGACACTGAAGCTTTCTTT. This translates into CASGRAGDTEAFF.

Comments on this clone: A read error may account for a junction end that differs from germline. The V and J genes are TRBV7-7 and TRBJ2-5, with D possibly matching TRBD2 (6 bases). This CDR3 region has 15 residues. The germline V gene encodes CDR1 SSHAT and CDR2 FNYEAQ (reference sequence). CDR3 region: CASSLVSGTQETQYF. The CDR3 coding sequence is TGTGCTAGCAGCTTAGTGTCAGGGACTCAAGAGACCCAGTACTTC.

The chain uses TRBV30 and TRBJ2-3, with D possibly matching TRBD2 (6 bases). Trimming stripped 4 bases from V and 6 bases from J, with 11 bases between. This CDR3 comprises 12 residues. From germline, CDR1 is GTSNPN and CDR2 SVGIG (reference sequence). CDR3 nucleotides: TGTGCCTGGAAAGGGGAGGCGGATACGCAGTATTTT. Translating gives CAWKGEADTQYF.

Turning to this clone: Additional DNA sequences in this sample encode the identical CDR3. J is TRBJ1-1 and V is TRBV14; D is uncertain. Between the trimmed V and J ends, which lost 1 base and 0 bases, there was a span of 6 bases. The CDR3 runs 14 residues. Germline lookup yields CDR1 SGHDN and CDR2 FVKESK. As DNA, the CDR3 is TGTGCCAGCAGCCAAGCGGGGATGAACACTGAAGCTTTCTTT. Amino acid sequence: CASSQAGMNTEAFF.

This CDR3 is CASSLRDRLYQPQHF. CDR3 DNA: TGTGCCAGCAGCCTCCGGGACAGACTTTATCAGCCCCAGCATTTT. The V and J genes are TRBV7-8 and TRBJ1-5; 7 nucleotides line up with TRBD1. Germline lookup yields CDR1 SGHVS and CDR2 FQNEAQ. The CDR3 is 15 residues long. Unmatched junction bases numbered 9, after V lost 5 bases and J lost 5 bases.

This chain links TRBV5-1 with TRBJ2-1, with 7 bases aligning to TRBD2. This CDR3 has 15 residues. Per the germline V gene, CDR1 is SGHRS and CDR2 is YFSETQ. The ends lost 0 bases at V and 4 bases at J; junction bases unmatched: 4. The CDR3 DNA follows: TGCGCCAGCAGCTTGGATCTAGCGGTTTACAATGAGCAGTTCTTC. It is translated as CASSLDLAVYNEQFF.

V and J are TRBV5-4 and TRBJ2-7; D remains unclear. This CDR3 has 14 amino acids. Germline V gives CDR1 SGHNT, CDR2 YYREEE (reference sequence). Trimming left V 4 bases short and J 3 bases short, with 14 bases between. CDR3 in DNA: TGTGCCAGCAGCCCTGCCATGGGGAACTACGAGCAGTACTTC. Encoded protein: CASSPAMGNYEQYF.